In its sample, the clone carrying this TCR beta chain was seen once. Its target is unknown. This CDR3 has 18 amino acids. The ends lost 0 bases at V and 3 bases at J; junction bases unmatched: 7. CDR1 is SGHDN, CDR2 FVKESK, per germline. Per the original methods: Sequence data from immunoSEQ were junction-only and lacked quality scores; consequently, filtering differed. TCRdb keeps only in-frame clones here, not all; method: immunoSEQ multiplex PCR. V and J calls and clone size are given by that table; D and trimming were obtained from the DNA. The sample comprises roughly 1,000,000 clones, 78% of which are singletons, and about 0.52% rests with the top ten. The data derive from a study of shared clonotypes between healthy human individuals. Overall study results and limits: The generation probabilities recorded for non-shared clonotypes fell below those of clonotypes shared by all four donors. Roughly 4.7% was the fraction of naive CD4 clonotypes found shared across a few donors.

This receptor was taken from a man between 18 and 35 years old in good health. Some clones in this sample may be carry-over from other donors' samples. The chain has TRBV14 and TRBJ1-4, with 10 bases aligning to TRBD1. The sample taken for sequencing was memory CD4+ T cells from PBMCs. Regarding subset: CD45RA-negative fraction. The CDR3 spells CASSQDPRDRGPNEKLFF. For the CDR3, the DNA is TGTGCCAGCAGCCAAGATCCCCGGGACAGGGGCCCTAATGAAAAACTGTTTTTT.